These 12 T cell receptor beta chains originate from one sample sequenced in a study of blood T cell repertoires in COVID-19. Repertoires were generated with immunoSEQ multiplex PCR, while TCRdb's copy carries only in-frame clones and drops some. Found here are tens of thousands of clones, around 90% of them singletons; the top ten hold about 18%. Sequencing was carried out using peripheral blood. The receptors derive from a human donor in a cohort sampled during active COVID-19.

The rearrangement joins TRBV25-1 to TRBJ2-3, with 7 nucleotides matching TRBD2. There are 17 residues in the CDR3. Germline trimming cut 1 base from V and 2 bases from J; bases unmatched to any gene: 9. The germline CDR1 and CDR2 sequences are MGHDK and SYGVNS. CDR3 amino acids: CASSELGGFRTTDTQYF. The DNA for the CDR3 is TGTGCCAGCAGTGAATTGGGGGGGTTCCGAACCACAGATACGCAGTATTTT.

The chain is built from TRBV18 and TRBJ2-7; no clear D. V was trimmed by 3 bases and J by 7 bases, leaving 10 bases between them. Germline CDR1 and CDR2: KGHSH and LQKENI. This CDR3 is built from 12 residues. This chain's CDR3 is CASSPQVDEQYF. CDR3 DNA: TGTGCCAGCTCACCCCAGGTAGATGAGCAGTACTTC.

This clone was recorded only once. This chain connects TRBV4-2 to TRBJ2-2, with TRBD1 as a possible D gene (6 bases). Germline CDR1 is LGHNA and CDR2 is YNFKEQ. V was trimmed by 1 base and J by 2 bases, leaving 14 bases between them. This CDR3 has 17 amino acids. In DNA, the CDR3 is TGTGCCAGCAGCCAAGGCGCGTGGGACATCAACACCGGGGAGCTGTTTTTT. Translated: CASSQGAWDINTGELFF.

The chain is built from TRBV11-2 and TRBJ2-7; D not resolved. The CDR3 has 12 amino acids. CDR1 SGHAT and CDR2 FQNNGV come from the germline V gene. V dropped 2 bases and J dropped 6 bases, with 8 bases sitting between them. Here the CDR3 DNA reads TGTGCCAGCAGCTTAAATGGCCTCGAGCAGTACTTC. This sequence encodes CASSLNGLEQYF.

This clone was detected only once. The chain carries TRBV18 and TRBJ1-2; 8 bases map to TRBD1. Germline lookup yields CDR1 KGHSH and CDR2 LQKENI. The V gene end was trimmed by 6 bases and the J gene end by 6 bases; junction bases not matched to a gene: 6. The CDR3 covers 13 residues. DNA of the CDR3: TGTGCCAGCTCGCTGGACAGGGTTGATGGCTACACCTTC. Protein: CASSLDRVDGYTF.

The CDR3 spells CASSEVRGGLTDTQYF. The CDR3 nucleotides read TGCGCCAGCTCCGAGGTTCGGGGGGGCCTGACAGATACGCAGTATTTT. The gene calls are TRBV10-1 and TRBJ2-3; TRBD2 agrees at 8 bases. Germline CDR1 reads WNHNN; CDR2 reads SYGVQD (reference sequence). The length of the CDR3 is 16 residues. The V gene end was trimmed by 8 bases and the J gene end by 3 bases; junction bases not matched to a gene: 13.

CDR3 nucleotides: TGTGCTAGTGGTTTGGAATTAGTCCAAGATACGCAGTATTTT. It specifies CASGLELVQDTQYF. The gene calls are TRBV12-5 and TRBJ2-3; D not resolved. This CDR3 has 14 amino acids. Germline-derived CDR1 and CDR2 are LGHNT and FRNRAP. Trimming shortened V by 1 base and J by 5 bases, and 10 bases separated the two germline ends.

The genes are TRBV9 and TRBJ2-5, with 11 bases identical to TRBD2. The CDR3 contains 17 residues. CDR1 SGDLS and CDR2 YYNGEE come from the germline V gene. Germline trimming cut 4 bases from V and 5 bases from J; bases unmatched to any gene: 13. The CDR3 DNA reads TGTGCCAGCAGCACCTCCTCCTGGTCTAGCGGGGGGGAGACCCAGTACTTC. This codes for CASSTSSWSSGGETQYF.

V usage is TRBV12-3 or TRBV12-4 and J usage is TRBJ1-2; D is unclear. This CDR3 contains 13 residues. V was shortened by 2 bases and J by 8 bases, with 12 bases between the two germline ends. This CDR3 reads CASSLRPFGGYTF. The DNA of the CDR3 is TGTGCCAGCAGTTTAAGGCCCTTCGGGGGCTACACCTTC.

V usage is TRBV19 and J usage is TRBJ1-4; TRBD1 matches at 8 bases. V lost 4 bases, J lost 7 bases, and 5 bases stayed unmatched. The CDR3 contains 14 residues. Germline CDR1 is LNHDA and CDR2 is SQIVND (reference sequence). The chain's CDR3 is CASSTGTGREKLFF. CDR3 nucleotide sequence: TGTGCCAGTAGTACCGGGACAGGTCGTGAAAAACTGTTTTTT. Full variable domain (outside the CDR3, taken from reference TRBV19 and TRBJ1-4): DGGITQSPKYLFRKEGQNVTLSCEQNLNHDAMYWYRQDPGQGLRLIYYSQIVNDFQKGDIAEGYSVSREKKESFPLTVTSAQKNPTAFYLCASSTGTGREKLFFGSGTQLSVL.

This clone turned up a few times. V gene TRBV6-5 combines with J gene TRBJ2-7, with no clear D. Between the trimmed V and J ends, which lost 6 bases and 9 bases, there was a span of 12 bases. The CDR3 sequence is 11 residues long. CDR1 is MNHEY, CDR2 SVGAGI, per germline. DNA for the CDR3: TGTGCCAGCAGAGCAGGTGACGTGCAGTACTTC. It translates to CASRAGDVQYF.

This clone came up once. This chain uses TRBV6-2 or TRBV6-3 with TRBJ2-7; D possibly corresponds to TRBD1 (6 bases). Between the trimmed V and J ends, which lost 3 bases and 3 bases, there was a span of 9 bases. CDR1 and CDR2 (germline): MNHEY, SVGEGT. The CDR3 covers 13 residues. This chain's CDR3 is CASSYGQLYEQYF. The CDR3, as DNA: TGTGCCAGCAGTTATGGACAGCTCTACGAGCAGTACTTC.